This TCR beta chain stems from a study of beta chain features in type 1 diabetes listed by TCRdb under 2018. With regard to the full study: Mean age, gender distribution, total cell number and subset yield did not differ between patients and healthy donors. Whereas all 28 donors provided naive and central memory subsets, regulatory and stem cell-like memory subsets were isolated from just 8 patients and about 8 healthy donors. Across all samples, 107,917,701 sorted cells were examined, and cell number per subset correlated strongly with RNA yield. In the study, TCRB repertoires of sorted circulating CD4+ T cell subsets from recently diagnosed type 1 diabetes patients were compared with those of matched healthy donors.

This clone was picked up a small number of times. The clone's antigen remains unknown. Qualities for individual bases were not recorded, and no much larger clone is one base off. The entire amount of isolated RNA was reverse transcribed using the High Capacity cDNA Reverse Transcription Kit, so the sequenced TCRB transcripts were expressed ones. Deep immunoSEQ sequencing was performed on naive, central memory and regulatory T cell samples, with an average of about 3.57 million total reads per sample. Sorted cells were lysed in RLT buffer and RNA was extracted with DNase-treated RNeasy Micro or Mini kits, depending on cell number. Each cell subset was processed separately to prevent cross-contamination, with patient and healthy donor samples processed together. The immunoSEQ multiplex PCR was used to amplify TCRB sequences from cDNA, yielding 87-bp fragments that span the CDR3 region. The amplicons were sequenced using the Illumina HiSeq platform. Per the source publication's procedure: PCR bias was corrected computationally using synthetic template baselines, and reads within Hamming distance 2 were collapsed, with unmergeable singletons discarded. By aligning reads against IMGT, V, D and J genes, CDR3 length, and insertions or deletions at six rearrangement sites were assigned. Clonotype counts were normalized to sorted cell number within each subset before computing true diversity and Gini coefficients with the tcR R package. The overlap coefficient, calculated on TCRB nucleotide sequences, was used to measure repertoire sharing. As a proxy for the pre-selection repertoire, out-of-frame TCRB sequences from naive cells were analyzed. TCRdb stores this immuneACCESS table with in-frame sequences only. Part of the clones is absent; in the studies checked, under half of the shortfall reflects unresolved V genes, and no reason is known for the rest. D and trimming were read from the DNA, whereas the V and J calls and clone size are those reported in that table. The sample data list hundreds of thousands of clones, and roughly an eighth of these were observed just once. The ten largest clonotypes hold less than 0.04% of the sample.

Study-level results and caveats: Sequencing cDNA rather than genomic DNA could over-represent highly expressing activated cells, although activation and CD3 levels did not differ between groups. A moderate but significant shortening of TCRB CDR3 length was observed in type 1 diabetes patients in all four CD4+ subsets. Because small numbers of individuals were included in the HLA sub-analyses, any influence of HLA type on TCRB rearrangement was left unresolved. Patients with type 1 diabetes made fewer insertions and deleted more nucleotides at VDJ recombination sites, implying thymic rearrangement abnormalities. PCR may preferentially amplify shorter templates, but because patient and control samples were amplified and corrected together, any resulting skew would affect both groups equally. The naive, central memory and regulatory TCRB repertoires appeared to resemble one another more closely among patients than among healthy donors.

Each donor gave one peripheral blood draw, averaging roughly 100 mL, which was collected into heparinised tubes. Using a panel that included CD45RO, CCR7, CD25, CD127, CD95 and CD27, naive, central memory, regulatory and stem cell-like memory CD4+ T cells were sorted on a BD FACSAria II. Purity was above 95% for every sorted population. PBMCs were separated immediately by Lymphoprep density gradient centrifugation and were stained directly, without being cultured. To minimize batch effects, samples were stained and sorted in pairs, one healthy donor with one patient per experiment. Sequencing was done on a sample of naive CD4+ T cells from blood. What this sample's cell subset or site label stands for: true naive CD4+ T cells. The receptor's source is a man aged 18-30 years with type 1 diabetes.

For the CDR3, the sequence is CASSLVGANVLTF. In nucleotides, the sequence is TGTGCCAGCAGTTTGGTTGGGGCCAACGTCCTGACTTTC. The receptor chain draws on TRBV28 and TRBJ2-6, with the D gene too uncertain to name. The germline V gene yields MDHEN for CDR1 and SYDVKM for CDR2. From cysteine to phenylalanine, the CDR3 is 13 amino acids long. The sequence is cut down to CDR3 DNA, 39 bases in frame from base 1. The trim is 3 bases for V and 3 bases for J, with a gap of 3 bases between the germline ends.